The 26 T cell receptor beta chains in this list originate from one sample, sequenced in a study of T-cell reconstitution after alpha-beta-depleted transplantation in children. Unique molecular identifiers were used to barcode this TCRbeta library. TCRdb processed the PCR reads anew with MiXCR; each CDR3 protein has one entry. The sample contains hundreds of thousands of distinct CDR3 sequences, 15% to 20% of which appear only once. Here the sequenced sample was PBMCs from the stem cell graft donor, taken from the stem cell graft. Every receptor here comes from a human donor who donated a stem cell graft to a child with acute myeloid leukemia.

The J gene is TRBJ2-5, the V gene TRBV7-2; possibly TRBD1 for D (6 bases). Germline CDR1 reads SGHTA; CDR2 reads FQGNSA. Trimming stripped 1 base from V and 5 bases from J, with 11 bases between. The CDR3 sequence is 14 residues long. The CDR3, as DNA: TGTGCCAGCAGCTTAGTGTGGGGGCCGGAGACCCAGTACTTC. Its translation is CASSLVWGPETQYF.

This chain connects TRBV20-1 to TRBJ1-2; perhaps TRBD1 as D (6 bases). Germline V gene lookup returns CDR1 DFQATT and CDR2 SNEGSKA (reference sequence). The CDR3 is 17 amino acids. Trimming pared 0 bases from V and 6 bases from J, leaving 23 bases between. Here the CDR3 DNA reads TGCAGTGCTAGAGATTTAGGGGGGACCTTGGACAAAGATGGCTACACCTTC. Translating it yields CSARDLGGTLDKDGYTF.

This clonotype was seen repeatedly, ten times or more. J is TRBJ2-1 and V is TRBV6-1; D is unclear. Germline V CDR1 and CDR2: MNHNS, SASEGT. Deletions cut 4 bases from V and 4 bases from J, with 11 bases between. The CDR3 spans 14 residues. This CDR3 is CASSGTGTYNEQFF. Written as DNA, the CDR3 is TGTGCCAGCAGTGGGACCGGAACTTACAATGAGCAGTTCTTC.

This clonotype was seen at least ten times. J is TRBJ2-2 and V is TRBV5-5; TRBD1 agrees at 8 bases. The CDR3 length is 15 residues. CDR1 and CDR2 from the germline V gene are SGHKS and YYEKEE (reference sequence). V lost 2 bases, J lost 1 base, and 1 base stayed unmatched. This CDR3 is CASSFGQGNTGELFF. The CDR3 nucleotides read TGTGCCAGCAGCTTCGGACAGGGGAACACCGGGGAGCTGTTTTTT. Full variable domain (rest looked up from reference TRBV5-5 and TRBJ2-2): DAGVTQSPTHLIKTRGQQVTLRCSPISGHKSVSWYQQVLGQGPQFIFQYYEKEERGRGNFPDRFSARQFPNYSSELNVNALLLGDSALYLCASSFGQGNTGELFFGEGSRLTVL.

This clonotype was detected only once. The chain couples TRBV5-1 to TRBJ1-2; TRBD1 matches 7 bases. V was clipped by 0 bases and J by 7 bases; unmatched bases: 9. The germline V gene has CDR1 SGHRS and CDR2 YFSETQ. The CDR3 totals 15 residues. CDR3 loop: CASSLDGGGAFGYTF. The CDR3 region has the DNA TGCGCCAGCAGCTTGGATGGAGGGGGCGCGTTTGGCTACACCTTC.

Concerning this clonotype itself: A read error may account for a junction end that differs from germline. This rearrangement joins TRBV20-1 to TRBJ2-7; 10 positions agree with TRBD1. CDR3 size: 16 residues. CDR1 and CDR2 (germline): DFQATT, SNEGSKA (reference sequence). The CDR3 reads CCARDTGTGVRNEQYF. CDR3 coding DNA: TGCTGTGCTAGAGATACTGGGACAGGGGTAAGGAACGAGCAGTACTTC.

V and J are TRBV6-9 and TRBJ1-5; tentative D call: TRBD1 (5 bases). This CDR3 is 18 amino acids long. V was cut by 6 bases and J by 0 bases, with 21 bases left in between. Germline CDR1 MNHGY, CDR2 SVAAGI. CDR3 sequence: CASRPVGGVLYSNQPQHF. In nucleotides, the CDR3 is TGTGCCAGCAGGCCGGTGGGGGGGGTCCTTTATAGCAATCAGCCCCAGCATTTT.

There are many counts of this clonotype. V is TRBV7-2 and J is TRBJ1-4, with D possibly TRBD1 on 5 matching bases. CDR1 is SGHTA and CDR2 is FQGNSA in the germline V gene. With 1 base removed from V and 7 bases from J, the gap between germline ends came to 19 bases. The CDR3 contains 17 residues. CDR3 nucleotide sequence: TGTGCCAGCAGCTTAGTTTCAGGGCTCTGGTTGTCTGAAAAACTGTTTTTT. It codes for CASSLVSGLWLSEKLFF.

This clonotype turned up a few times. The V and J genes are TRBV6-6 and TRBJ2-1; the D is unclear. Looked up from germline, CDR1 is MNHNY and CDR2 is SVGAGI (reference sequence). Between the trimmed V and J ends, which lost 2 bases and 6 bases, there was a span of 8 bases. CDR3 size: 13 residues. This CDR3 is CASSYESGNEQFF. CDR3 DNA: TGTGCCAGCAGTTACGAATCGGGCAATGAGCAGTTCTTC.

In its sample, this clonotype was seen many times. The V and J genes are TRBV5-6 and TRBJ2-1; D remains ambiguous. CDR1 is SGHDT, CDR2 YYEEEE, per germline. V dropped 0 bases and J dropped 4 bases, with 8 bases sitting between them. The CDR3 has 14 amino acids. CDR3 loop: CASSLALGYNEQFF. As DNA, the CDR3 is TGTGCCAGCAGCTTGGCCTTGGGGTACAATGAGCAGTTCTTC.

In this sample, this clonotype turned up many times. The CDR3 is CASSFRRGQSAEQYF. The CDR3 DNA follows: TGTGCCAGCAGTTTCCGCAGGGGGCAGTCGGCCGAGCAGTACTTC. The V and J genes are TRBV12-3 or TRBV12-4 and TRBJ2-7; TRBD1 matches 8 bases. V was pared by 3 bases and J by 6 bases, with 10 bases of the junction left unmatched. The CDR3 has 15 residues.

This chain uses TRBV2 with TRBJ2-7; 7 bases align to TRBD2. Germline-derived CDR1 and CDR2 are SNHLY and FYNNEI. V shed 5 bases, J shed 6 bases, and the junction held 10 bases outside the gene matches. This CDR3 has 14 residues. Here the CDR3 reads CASSSQLASGEQYV. As DNA, the CDR3 is TGTGCCAGCAGTTCTCAACTAGCGTCGGGCGAGCAGTACGTC.

This clonotype was seen repeatedly, ten times or more. The chain recombines TRBV15 with TRBJ2-1; the D gene is possibly TRBD2 (6 bases). The CDR3 covers 12 residues. CDR1 and CDR2 (germline): LNHNV, YYDKDF (reference sequence). V gave up 5 bases and J gave up 10 bases, with 12 bases separating them. The CDR3 region is CATSVGGREQFF. CDR3 DNA: TGTGCCACCAGCGTCGGGGGTAGGGAGCAGTTCTTC.

This clonotype was seen repeatedly, ten times or more. V usage is TRBV20-1 and J usage is TRBJ2-5; D call uncertain. Germline loops: CDR1 DFQATT, CDR2 SNEGSKA (reference sequence). The CDR3 spans 11 residues. V lost 8 bases to trimming and J lost 4 bases, with 11 bases between them. CDR3 amino acids: CSPLFGETQYF. The DNA of the CDR3 is TGCAGTCCCCTTTTCGGAGAGACCCAGTACTTC.

V gene TRBV4-1 combines with J gene TRBJ1-3; 8 bases are shared with TRBD1. The V gene end was trimmed by 1 base and the J gene end by 3 bases; junction bases not matched to a gene: 5. Germline V gene lookup returns CDR1 MGHRA and CDR2 YSYEKL. This CDR3 spans 16 amino acids. The CDR3 DNA follows: TGCGCCAGCAGCCAAGTAGAGGACAGGGTTGGAAACACCATATATTTT. Protein product: CASSQVEDRVGNTIYF.

This clonotype was detected ten times or more. This chain connects TRBV4-3 to TRBJ1-1, with TRBD1 matching over 7 bases. Germline CDR1 reads LGHNA; CDR2 reads YSLEER. This CDR3 has 14 amino acids. The trim removed 3 bases at V and 2 bases at J, leaving 3 bases unmatched. The CDR3 region has the DNA TGCGCCAGCAGCCAGGACAGGCCCAACACTGAAGCTTTCTTT. This sequence encodes CASSQDRPNTEAFF.

This clonotype was seen many times. The V and J genes are TRBV29-1 and TRBJ2-7, with D perhaps matching TRBD1 (6 bases). V shed 4 bases and J shed 5 bases, with 15 bases lying between them. From germline, CDR1 is SQVTM and CDR2 ANQGSEA. The CDR3 runs to 13 residues. CDR3 DNA sequence: TGCAGCGTTGTTCAGGGGAAAATGAACGAGCAGTACTTC. Encoded protein: CSVVQGKMNEQYF.

This clonotype was observed at least ten times. CDR3 residues: CAWSTVNSNQPQHF. CDR3 nucleotide sequence: TGTGCCTGGAGTACAGTGAATAGCAATCAGCCCCAGCATTTT. This sequence joins TRBV30 and TRBJ1-5; D is undetermined. The CDR3 has 14 amino acids. V was pared by 2 bases and J by 0 bases, with 8 bases between. Germline CDR1 reads GTSNPN; CDR2 reads SVGIG (reference sequence).

This clonotype was seen at least ten times. V usage is TRBV7-6 and J usage is TRBJ2-1, with 11 nucleotides matching TRBD2. Trimming at V came to 6 bases and at J to 10 bases, leaving 11 bases not matched to a gene. CDR3 length: 15 amino acids. CDR1 is SGHVS, CDR2 FNYEAQ, per germline. CDR3 DNA sequence: TGTGCCAGCAGTCCCGGGACTAGCGGCTTCGGCGAGCAGTTCTTC. Translating it yields CASSPGTSGFGEQFF.

This clonotype was seen a few times. The V gene is TRBV6-5, the J gene TRBJ2-7; weak D call: TRBD2 (5 bases). The CDR3 has 16 residues. Germline V gene lookup returns CDR1 MNHEY and CDR2 SVGAGI. The V gene lost 0 bases and the J gene lost 9 bases, with 21 bases spanning the gap. The CDR3 DNA is TGTGCCAGCAGTTACTCCCGACCGGCCAGCTCTGGGAGGCAGTACTTC. This translates into CASSYSRPASSGRQYF.

Only a few counts were recorded for this clonotype. The chain has TRBV12-3 or TRBV12-4 and TRBJ1-1, with a weak D call TRBD1 (6 bases). The CDR3 consists of 15 residues. V was pared by 6 bases and J by 4 bases, with 18 bases between. The CDR3 reads CASSEGGRWITEAFF. Here the CDR3 DNA reads TGTGCCAGCAGCGAAGGGGGTAGGTGGATCACTGAAGCTTTCTTT.

This clonotype was seen at least ten times. The V and J genes are TRBV20-1 and TRBJ2-1, with 11 positions matching TRBD2. The germline gives CDR1 DFQATT, CDR2 SNEGSKA (reference sequence). The CDR3 is 15 residues long. V gave up 3 bases and J gave up 4 bases; unmatched junction bases: 5. The CDR3 loop reads CSASAPSGGYNEQFF. In nucleotides, the CDR3 is TGCAGTGCTAGCGCTCCTAGCGGGGGGTACAATGAGCAGTTCTTC.

This clonotype was seen just once. This chain joins TRBV28 and TRBJ2-4, with TRBD2 identical over 8 bases. The V and J ends lost 5 bases and 7 bases, in that order; junction bases with no gene match: 7. The CDR3 covers 14 residues. Germline CDR1 MDHEN, CDR2 SYDVKM. The CDR3 DNA is TGTGCCAGCAGTCCCGGGACTAGGAGGAACATTCAGTACTTC. Translating it yields CASSPGTRRNIQYF.

This clonotype was seen ten or more times. V and J are TRBV7-3 and TRBJ2-1; 8 bases align to TRBD1. Germline loops: CDR1 SGHTA, CDR2 FQGTGA. The CDR3 is made up of 15 amino acids. The V gene end was trimmed by 4 bases and the J gene end by 5 bases; junction bases not matched to a gene: 7. The CDR3 reads CASSSGQGFNNEQFF. In DNA form, the CDR3 reads TGTGCCAGCAGCTCAGGACAGGGTTTCAACAATGAGCAGTTCTTC.

V and J are TRBV30 and TRBJ2-2; D gene unclear. The germline V gene encodes CDR1 GTSNPN and CDR2 SVGIG (reference sequence). This CDR3 is built from 13 residues. CDR3 protein: CAHTMGFPGELFF. CDR3 bases: TGTGCTCACACCATGGGGTTTCCCGGGGAGCTGTTTTTT.

This clonotype was recorded at least ten times. The J gene is TRBJ1-2, the V gene TRBV20-1; TRBD1 matches 9 bases. The CDR3 spans 15 residues. Trimming removed 2 bases from V and 4 bases from J; junction bases left unmatched: 8. Germline CDR1 is DFQATT and CDR2 is SNEGSKA (reference sequence). The CDR3 DNA reads TGCAGTGCTAGACCTCGGACAGGGGCGGGCTATGGCTACACCTTC. Protein sequence: CSARPRTGAGYGYTF.